This T cell receptor (beta chain) originates from a study of cytomegalovirus exposure and HLA in healthy donors. Findings of the study overall: Sequencing likely produced, as an artifact, a cluster of highly shared sequence variants. In most subjects, TCR beta sequences reportedly gave accurate predictions of HLA-A and HLA-B alleles. Previously analyzed data showed that most TCR beta V segments were productive at a frequency of about 87% or about 30%.

Notes on this clone: Antigen: not known.

Germline CDR1 is MRHNA and CDR2 is SNTAGT. V lost 6 bases and J lost 5, with 18 bases in between. The CDR3 is 15 amino acids. 13 Jbeta primers and 60 Vbeta primers were used for the PCR. Produced via immunoSEQ multiplex PCR; TCRdb's table is partial and in-frame only. The top ten hold 4.5% to 7% of the sample, which has around 82,000 clones, roughly 79% seen once. Input material: PBMCs. This receptor was identified in a male donor in good health and CMV-seropositive. V and J are TRBV6-4 and TRBJ2-3; weak D call: TRBD2 (5 bases). The chain's CDR3 is CASSETSFLRDTQYF. The CDR3, as DNA: TGTGCCAGCAGCGAAACTAGTTTTCTTCGAGATACGCAGTATTTT.